This TCR beta chain was observed in a study of OX40 agonist ivuxolimab in advanced cancers. Overall study: An agonistic anti-OX40 (CD134) antibody, ivuxolimab, was used to treat the patients. Partial response was recorded in three patients: one hepatocellular carcinoma and two cutaneous melanoma cases. Study-wide findings and caveats: Fewer expanded clones were found on average in CD4+ than in CD8+ T cells.

The CDR3 length is 14 residues. Germline CDR1 is MNHEY and CDR2 is SMNVEV (reference sequence). V gave up 7 bases and J gave up 0 bases, with 12 bases separating them. This clone was observed once. Its target is not known. Generated by immunoSEQ multiplex PCR, the TCRdb table keeps only in-frame clones and is missing some. The data hold fewer than 50,000 clones, with 89% observed a single time. Sequencing used CD4+ or CD8+ T cells sorted from blood, obtained in a trial of the OX40 agonist ivuxolimab. The chain uses TRBV27 and TRBJ1-2; D is possibly TRBD1 (5 bases). The receptor comes from an adult with an advanced solid tumor such as melanoma, head and neck, liver or kidney cancer. In DNA, the CDR3 is TGTGCCAGCAACCCGTCGGGGGCTAACTATGGCTACACCTTC. Protein product: CASNPSGANYGYTF.